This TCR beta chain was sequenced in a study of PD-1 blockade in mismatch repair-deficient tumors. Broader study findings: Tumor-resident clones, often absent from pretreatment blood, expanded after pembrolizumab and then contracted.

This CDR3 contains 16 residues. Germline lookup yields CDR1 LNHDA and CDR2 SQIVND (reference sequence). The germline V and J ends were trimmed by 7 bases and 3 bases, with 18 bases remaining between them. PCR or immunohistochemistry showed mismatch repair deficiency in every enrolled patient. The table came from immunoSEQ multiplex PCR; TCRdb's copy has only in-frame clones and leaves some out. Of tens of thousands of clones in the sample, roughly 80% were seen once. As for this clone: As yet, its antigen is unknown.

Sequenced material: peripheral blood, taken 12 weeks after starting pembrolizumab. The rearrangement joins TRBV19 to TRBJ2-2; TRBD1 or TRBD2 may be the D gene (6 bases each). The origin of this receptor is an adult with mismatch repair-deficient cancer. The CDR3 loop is CASKGRGLLHTGELFF. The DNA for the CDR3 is TGTGCCAGTAAGGGTCGGGGGCTCTTACACACCGGGGAGCTGTTTTTT.